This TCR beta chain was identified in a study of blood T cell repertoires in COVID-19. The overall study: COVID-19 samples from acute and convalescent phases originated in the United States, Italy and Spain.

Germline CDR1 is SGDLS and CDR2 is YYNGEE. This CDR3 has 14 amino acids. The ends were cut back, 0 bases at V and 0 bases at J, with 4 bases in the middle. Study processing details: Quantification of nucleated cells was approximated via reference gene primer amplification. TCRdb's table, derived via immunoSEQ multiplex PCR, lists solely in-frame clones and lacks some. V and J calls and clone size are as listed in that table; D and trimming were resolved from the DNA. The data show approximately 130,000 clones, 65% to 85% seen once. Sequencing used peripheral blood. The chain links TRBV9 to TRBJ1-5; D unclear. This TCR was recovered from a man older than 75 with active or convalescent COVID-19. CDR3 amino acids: CASSVGDSNQPQHF. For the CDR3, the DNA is TGTGCCAGCAGCGTAGGAGATAGCAATCAGCCCCAGCATTTT.